This is a list of T cell receptor beta chains from one sample in a study of cytomegalovirus exposure and HLA in healthy donors. Only in-frame clones appear in the TCRdb table, and some are missing; sequencing was by immunoSEQ multiplex PCR. The sample carries 110,000 to 150,000 clones, about 81% recorded once. Input material: PBMCs. These receptors originate from a man aged 25 to 45 in good health and CMV-seronegative. CDR3s include the opening cysteine and the closing phenylalanine or tryptophan. A D gene is named only where the DNA matches it firmly. Size tells how often a clone was seen (once, few, many) or the class of an expanded clone, and some rows leave it out.

v_gene: TRBV28; abundance: few; d_gene: NA; j_gene: TRBJ1-1; CDR3aa: CASTWRGNTEAFF; CDR3nt: TGTGCCAGCACCTGGCGGGGGAACACTGAAGCTTTCTTT
v_gene: TRBV5-4; abundance: NA; d_gene: TRBD2; j_gene: TRBJ2-3; CDR3aa: CASTSTSGGSASTDTQYF; CDR3nt: TGTGCCAGCACCTCGACTAGCGGGGGGTCTGCTAGCACAGATACGCAGTATTTT
v_gene: TRBV5-1; abundance: NA; d_gene: TRBD1; j_gene: TRBJ2-2; CDR3aa: CASSPGQVDTGELFF; CDR3nt: TGCGCCAGCAGCCCGGGACAGGTGGACACCGGGGAGCTGTTTTTT
v_gene: TRBV27; abundance: NA; d_gene: TRBD1; j_gene: TRBJ2-7; CDR3aa: CASSVAGTGTYEQYF; CDR3nt: TGTGCCAGCAGTGTAGCCGGGACAGGGACCTACGAGCAGTACTTC
v_gene: TRBV9; abundance: NA; d_gene: TRBD1; j_gene: TRBJ2-2; CDR3aa: CASSTRRDRGAGELFF; CDR3nt: TGTGCCAGCAGCACCCGGAGGGACAGGGGGGCCGGGGAGCTGTTTTTT
v_gene: TRBV6-6; abundance: NA; d_gene: NA; j_gene: TRBJ2-2; CDR3aa: CAGRGPYEGNTGELFF; CDR3nt: TGTGCCGGACGAGGCCCTTACGAGGGGAACACCGGGGAGCTGTTTTTT
v_gene: TRBV18; abundance: NA; d_gene: TRBD1; j_gene: TRBJ2-5; CDR3aa: CASSPGQGRETQYF; CDR3nt: TGTGCCAGCTCACCTGGACAGGGACGAGAGACCCAGTACTTC
v_gene: TRBV19; abundance: NA; d_gene: TRBD1; j_gene: TRBJ1-1; CDR3aa: CASSILRQGAEAFF; CDR3nt: TGTGCCAGTAGTATACTTCGACAGGGGGCTGAAGCTTTCTTT
v_gene: TRBV29-1; abundance: NA; d_gene: NA; j_gene: TRBJ2-3; CDR3aa: CSVTTSRHTDTQYF; CDR3nt: TGCAGCGTTACTACTAGCAGACACACAGATACGCAGTATTTT
v_gene: TRBV27; abundance: NA; d_gene: NA; j_gene: TRBJ1-1; CDR3aa: CASSWDGSGGPNTEAFF; CDR3nt: TGTGCCAGCAGCTGGGATGGGTCCGGAGGCCCGAACACTGAAGCTTTCTTT
v_gene: TRBV2; abundance: NA; d_gene: NA; j_gene: TRBJ2-7; CDR3aa: CASSGQRYEQYF; CDR3nt: TGTGCCAGCAGCGGACAGCGATACGAGCAGTACTTC
v_gene: TRBV18; abundance: NA; d_gene: NA; j_gene: TRBJ1-5; CDR3aa: CASSPERSNQPQHF; CDR3nt: TGTGCCAGCTCTCCTGAGAGAAGCAATCAGCCCCAGCATTTT
v_gene: TRBV19; abundance: NA; d_gene: TRBD1; j_gene: TRBJ1-4; CDR3aa: CASSYRGGDPLATNEKLFF; CDR3nt: TGTGCCAGTAGCTACAGGGGGGGCGATCCCCTTGCAACTAATGAAAAACTGTTTTTT
v_gene: TRBV28; abundance: NA; d_gene: NA; j_gene: TRBJ2-1; CDR3aa: CASSLPLQLQFF; CDR3nt: TGTGCCAGCAGCTTACCATTACAGCTGCAGTTCTTC
v_gene: TRBV29-1; abundance: NA; d_gene: NA; j_gene: TRBJ2-5; CDR3aa: CSVGLEIGTQYF; CDR3nt: TGCAGCGTTGGACTAGAGATAGGGACCCAGTACTTC
v_gene: TRBV6-5; abundance: NA; d_gene: NA; j_gene: TRBJ2-1; CDR3aa: CASSYSGVYYEQFF; CDR3nt: TGTGCCAGCAGTTACTCAGGGGTTTACTATGAGCAGTTCTTC
v_gene: TRBV11-2; abundance: NA; d_gene: TRBD2; j_gene: TRBJ2-5; CDR3aa: CASSLNRFEVGGGETQYF; CDR3nt: TGTGCCAGCAGCTTAAATCGGTTCGAGGTGGGCGGGGGGGAAACCCAGTACTTC
v_gene: TRBV7-2; abundance: NA; d_gene: NA; j_gene: TRBJ2-3; CDR3aa: CASSLISTDTQYF; CDR3nt: TGTGCCAGCAGCTTAATAAGCACAGATACGCAGTATTTT
v_gene: TRBV5-1; abundance: NA; d_gene: TRBD1; j_gene: TRBJ1-2; CDR3aa: CASSLERSFGGQLLTNYGYTF; CDR3nt: TGCGCCAGCAGCTTGGAAAGGTCGTTTGGGGGACAGCTTCTCACTAACTATGGCTACACCTTC
v_gene: TRBV18; abundance: NA; d_gene: NA; j_gene: TRBJ1-1; CDR3aa: CASSPKTGEAFF; CDR3nt: TGTGCCAGCTCACCGAAAACAGGTGAAGCTTTCTTT
v_gene: TRBV7-8; abundance: NA; d_gene: NA; j_gene: TRBJ2-5; CDR3aa: CASSLTGLWFGETQYF; CDR3nt: TGTGCCAGCAGCTTAACAGGGTTGTGGTTCGGAGAGACCCAGTACTTC
v_gene: TRBV11-2; abundance: NA; d_gene: TRBD2; j_gene: TRBJ2-7; CDR3aa: CASSLLRGGLEQYF; CDR3nt: TGTGCCAGCAGTTTATTGCGGGGGGGGCTCGAGCAGTACTTC
v_gene: TRBV4-2; abundance: NA; d_gene: TRBD1; j_gene: TRBJ2-5; CDR3aa: CASSPYRGKQETQYF; CDR3nt: TGTGCCAGCAGCCCTTACAGGGGGAAGCAAGAGACCCAGTACTTC
v_gene: TRBV5-4; abundance: NA; d_gene: NA; j_gene: TRBJ1-1; CDR3aa: CASSLARPGHPNTEAFF; CDR3nt: TGTGCCAGCAGCTTGGCTCGTCCGGGACACCCGAACACTGAAGCTTTCTTT
v_gene: TRBV2; abundance: NA; d_gene: NA; j_gene: TRBJ2-2; CDR3aa: CASRRGGTGELFF; CDR3nt: TGTGCCAGCAGGAGGGGGGGGACCGGGGAGCTGTTTTTT
v_gene: TRBV6-5; abundance: NA; d_gene: NA; j_gene: TRBJ1-1; CDR3aa: CASTLGGEAFF; CDR3nt: TGTGCCAGCACCCTAGGGGGTGAAGCTTTCTTT
v_gene: TRBV29-1; abundance: NA; d_gene: NA; j_gene: TRBJ2-6; CDR3aa: CSVESRGATSGANVLTF; CDR3nt: TGCAGCGTTGAAAGTCGGGGGGCTACCTCTGGGGCCAACGTCCTGACTTTC
v_gene: TRBV6-1; abundance: NA; d_gene: NA; j_gene: TRBJ1-2; CDR3aa: CASLLLGYGYTF; CDR3nt: TGTGCCAGCTTACTTCTAGGCTATGGCTACACCTTC
v_gene: TRBV4-2; abundance: NA; d_gene: TRBD2; j_gene: TRBJ2-3; CDR3aa: CASSQDRTSLGTDTQYF; CDR3nt: TGTGCCAGCAGCCAAGATAGGACTAGCCTGGGCACAGATACGCAGTATTTT
v_gene: TRBV11-2; abundance: NA; d_gene: TRBD2; j_gene: TRBJ2-7; CDR3aa: CASSLYSLGLAGGNEQYF; CDR3nt: TGTGCCAGCAGCTTATACTCGCTGGGACTAGCGGGAGGAAACGAGCAGTACTTC
v_gene: TRBV10-2; abundance: NA; d_gene: NA; j_gene: TRBJ2-7; CDR3aa: CASSEYAPEGEQYF; CDR3nt: TGCGCCAGCAGTGAGTATGCCCCTGAGGGCGAGCAGTACTTC
v_gene: TRBV7-2; abundance: NA; d_gene: TRBD2; j_gene: TRBJ2-2; CDR3aa: CASSLRSGGGGELFF; CDR3nt: TGTGCCAGCAGCTTAAGGAGCGGGGGGGGCGGGGAGCTGTTTTTT
v_gene: TRBV15; abundance: NA; d_gene: TRBD1; j_gene: TRBJ1-1; CDR3aa: CATSSRQGAGAFF; CDR3nt: TGTGCCACCAGCAGTCGACAGGGGGCAGGGGCTTTCTTT
v_gene: TRBV6-1; abundance: few; d_gene: TRBD2; j_gene: TRBJ2-7; CDR3aa: CASSARLASPREQYF; CDR3nt: TGTGCCAGCAGTGCCCGACTAGCGTCCCCGAGGGAGCAGTACTTC
v_gene: TRBV7-9; abundance: NA; d_gene: TRBD2; j_gene: TRBJ2-5; CDR3aa: CASSSHQAGGPYQYF; CDR3nt: TGTGCCAGCAGCTCCCACCAGGCGGGGGGCCCCTACCAGTACTTC
v_gene: TRBV27; abundance: NA; d_gene: NA; j_gene: TRBJ2-7; CDR3aa: CASSRTYEQYF; CDR3nt: TGTGCCAGCAGCCGTACCTACGAGCAGTACTTC
v_gene: TRBV10-3; abundance: NA; d_gene: NA; j_gene: TRBJ2-1; CDR3aa: CAIRSPFGNLNEQFF; CDR3nt: TGTGCCATCAGGTCCCCTTTTGGCAACCTCAATGAGCAGTTCTTC
v_gene: TRBV5-1; abundance: NA; d_gene: TRBD1; j_gene: TRBJ1-3; CDR3aa: CASSIYRGSGNTIYF; CDR3nt: TGCGCCAGCAGCATTTACAGGGGATCTGGAAACACCATATATTTT
v_gene: TRBV6-1; abundance: NA; d_gene: NA; j_gene: TRBJ2-7; CDR3aa: CASSGKDSSAYEQYF; CDR3nt: TGTGCCAGCAGCGGTAAAGACAGTTCGGCCTACGAGCAGTACTTC
v_gene: TRBV27; abundance: NA; d_gene: TRBD1; j_gene: TRBJ2-3; CDR3aa: CASSLRGTGADTQYF; CDR3nt: TGTGCCAGCAGTTTGAGGGGGACAGGAGCAGATACGCAGTATTTT
v_gene: TRBV10-1; abundance: NA; d_gene: NA; j_gene: TRBJ2-7; CDR3aa: CASSESTGNKQYF; CDR3nt: TGCGCCAGCAGTGAGAGTACAGGGAACAAGCAGTACTTC
v_gene: TRBV27; abundance: NA; d_gene: NA; j_gene: TRBJ1-1; CDR3aa: CASSLIATPGDTEAFF; CDR3nt: TGTGCCAGCAGTTTAATCGCCACCCCGGGGGACACTGAAGCTTTCTTT
v_gene: TRBV7-9; abundance: once; d_gene: NA; j_gene: TRBJ1-1; CDR3aa: CASSHGGHTEAFF; CDR3nt: TGTGCCAGCAGTCACGGGGGGCACACTGAAGCTTTCTTT
v_gene: TRBV4-1; abundance: few; d_gene: NA; j_gene: TRBJ2-7; CDR3aa: CASSQVPRSSGNEQYF; CDR3nt: TGCGCCAGCAGCCAAGTCCCACGGAGTTCGGGGAACGAGCAGTACTTC
v_gene: TRBV4-1; abundance: NA; d_gene: TRBD1; j_gene: TRBJ2-7; CDR3aa: CASSQESTGIEQYF; CDR3nt: TGCGCCAGCAGCCAGGAATCGACAGGGATCGAGCAGTACTTC
v_gene: TRBV5-1; abundance: once; d_gene: TRBD2; j_gene: TRBJ2-7; CDR3aa: CASSLEREGYEQYF; CDR3nt: TGCGCCAGCAGCCTAGAGCGGGAGGGGTACGAGCAGTACTTC
v_gene: TRBV5-1; abundance: few; d_gene: NA; j_gene: TRBJ2-6; CDR3aa: CASSLVQGPIGANVLTF; CDR3nt: TGCGCCAGCAGCTTGGTACAGGGCCCCATCGGGGCCAACGTCCTGACTTTC
v_gene: TRBV9; abundance: NA; d_gene: TRBD1; j_gene: TRBJ2-7; CDR3aa: CASSPGQESEQYF; CDR3nt: TGTGCCAGCAGCCCCGGACAGGAATCCGAGCAGTACTTC
v_gene: TRBV5-5; abundance: NA; d_gene: NA; j_gene: TRBJ2-5; CDR3aa: CASSLGSAGLVRETQYF; CDR3nt: TGTGCCAGCAGCTTGGGGTCTGCAGGCCTTGTAAGGGAGACCCAGTACTTC
v_gene: TRBV9; abundance: NA; d_gene: TRBD2; j_gene: TRBJ2-7; CDR3aa: CASSVASGGGSYEQYF; CDR3nt: TGTGCCAGCAGCGTAGCATCCGGGGGGGGGTCCTACGAGCAGTACTTC
v_gene: TRBV28; abundance: NA; d_gene: NA; j_gene: TRBJ1-5; CDR3aa: CASSFDVYGQYNQPQHF; CDR3nt: TGTGCCAGCAGTTTTGATGTGTATGGACAGTACAATCAGCCCCAGCATTTT
v_gene: TRBV4-2; abundance: NA; d_gene: NA; j_gene: TRBJ1-1; CDR3aa: CASSQVPGEAFF; CDR3nt: TGTGCCAGCAGCCAAGTCCCAGGTGAAGCTTTCTTT
v_gene: TRBV10-1; abundance: NA; d_gene: NA; j_gene: TRBJ2-1; CDR3aa: CASSRLVGGNEQFF; CDR3nt: TGCGCCAGCAGCAGACTGGTAGGAGGCAATGAGCAGTTCTTC
v_gene: TRBV27; abundance: NA; d_gene: TRBD1; j_gene: TRBJ2-1; CDR3aa: CASSFKGQGLINEQFF; CDR3nt: TGTGCCAGCAGTTTTAAGGGACAGGGGTTGATCAATGAGCAGTTCTTC